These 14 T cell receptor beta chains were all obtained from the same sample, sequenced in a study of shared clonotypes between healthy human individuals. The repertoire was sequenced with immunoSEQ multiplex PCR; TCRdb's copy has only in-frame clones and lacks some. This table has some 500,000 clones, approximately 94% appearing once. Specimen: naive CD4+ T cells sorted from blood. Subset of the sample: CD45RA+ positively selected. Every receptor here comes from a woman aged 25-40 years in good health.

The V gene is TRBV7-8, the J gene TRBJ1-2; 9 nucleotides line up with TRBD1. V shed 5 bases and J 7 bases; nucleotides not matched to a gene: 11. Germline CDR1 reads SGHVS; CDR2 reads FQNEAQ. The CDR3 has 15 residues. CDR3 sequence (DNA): TGTGCCAGCAGCACTAGACAGGGGGTACACTTTGGCTACACCTTC. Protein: CASSTRQGVHFGYTF.

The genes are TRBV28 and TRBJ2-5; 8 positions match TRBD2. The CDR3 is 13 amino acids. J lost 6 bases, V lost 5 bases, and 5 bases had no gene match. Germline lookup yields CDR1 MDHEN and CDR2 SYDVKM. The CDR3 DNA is TGTGCCAGCAGTGGAGCGGGAGTAAAGACCCAGTACTTC. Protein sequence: CASSGAGVKTQYF.

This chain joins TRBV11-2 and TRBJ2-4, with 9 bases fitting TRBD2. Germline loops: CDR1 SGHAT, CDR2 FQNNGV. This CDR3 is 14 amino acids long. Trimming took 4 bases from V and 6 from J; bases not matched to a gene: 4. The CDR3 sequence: CASSSAGGANIQYF. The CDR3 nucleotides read TGTGCCAGCAGCTCTGCGGGAGGGGCAAACATTCAGTACTTC.

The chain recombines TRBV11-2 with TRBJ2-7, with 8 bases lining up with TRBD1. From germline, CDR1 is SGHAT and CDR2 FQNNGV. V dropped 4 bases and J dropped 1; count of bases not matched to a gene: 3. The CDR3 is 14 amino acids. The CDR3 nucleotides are TGTGCCAGCAGCTCGACAGGGGTTTCCTACGAGCAGTACTTC. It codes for CASSSTGVSYEQYF. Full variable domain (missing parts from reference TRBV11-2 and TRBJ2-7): EAGVAQSPRYKIIEKRQSVAFWCNPISGHATLYWYQQILGQGPKLLIQFQNNGVVDDSQLPKDRFSAERLKGVDSTLKIQPAKLEDSAVYLCASSSTGVSYEQYFGPGTRLTVT.

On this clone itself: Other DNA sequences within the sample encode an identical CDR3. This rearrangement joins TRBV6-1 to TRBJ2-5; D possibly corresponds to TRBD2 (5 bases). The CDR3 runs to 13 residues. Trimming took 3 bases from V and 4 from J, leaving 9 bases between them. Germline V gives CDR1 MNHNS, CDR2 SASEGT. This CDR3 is CASSEGGSETQYF. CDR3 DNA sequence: TGTGCCAGCAGTGAGGGCGGGTCAGAGACCCAGTACTTC.

The CDR3 reads CASSPTRGFDEQYF. The CDR3 nucleotides read TGTGCCAGCAGCCCGACTAGGGGTTTCGACGAGCAGTACTTC. The V and J genes are TRBV5-4 and TRBJ2-7; weak D call: TRBD2 (6 bases). The CDR3 sequence is 14 residues long. Germline CDR1 is SGHNT and CDR2 is YYREEE (reference sequence). V shed 4 bases and J shed 5 bases, with 16 bases lying between them.

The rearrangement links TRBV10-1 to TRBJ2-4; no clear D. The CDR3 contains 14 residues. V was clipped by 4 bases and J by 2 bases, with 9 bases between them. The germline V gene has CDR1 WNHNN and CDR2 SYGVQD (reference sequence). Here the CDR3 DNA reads TGCGCCAGCAGTGGGGGTCAGTCCAAAAACATTCAGTACTTC. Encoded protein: CASSGGQSKNIQYF.

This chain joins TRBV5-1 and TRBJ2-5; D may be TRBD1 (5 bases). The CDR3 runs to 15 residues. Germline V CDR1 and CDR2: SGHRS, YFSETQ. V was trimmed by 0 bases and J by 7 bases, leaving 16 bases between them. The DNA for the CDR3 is TGCGCCAGCAGCTTGGGACAGATAAGATTGGGGACCCAGTACTTC. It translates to CASSLGQIRLGTQYF.

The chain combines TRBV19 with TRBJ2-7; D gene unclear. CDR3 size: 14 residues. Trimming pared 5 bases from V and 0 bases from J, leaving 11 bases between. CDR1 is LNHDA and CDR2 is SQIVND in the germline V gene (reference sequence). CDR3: CASSVARSSYEQYF. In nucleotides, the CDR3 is TGTGCCAGTAGTGTCGCTCGCAGCTCCTACGAGCAGTACTTC.

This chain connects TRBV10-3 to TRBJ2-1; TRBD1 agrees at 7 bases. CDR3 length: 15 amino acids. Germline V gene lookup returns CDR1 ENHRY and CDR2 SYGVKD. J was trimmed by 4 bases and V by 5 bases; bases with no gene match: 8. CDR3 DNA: TGTGCCATCAGTCCCACAGGGGTCGGGTACAATGAGCAGTTCTTC. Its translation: CAISPTGVGYNEQFF.

The CDR3 DNA sequence: TGTGCCAGCAGTTACTCGATAAGGGGCTCTGGAAACACCATATATTTT. Amino acid sequence: CASSYSIRGSGNTIYF. The V call is TRBV6-6, the J call TRBJ1-3; D is perhaps TRBD1 (5 bases). From germline, CDR1 is MNHNY and CDR2 SVGAGI (reference sequence). The CDR3 runs to 16 residues. Trimming took 0 bases from V and 0 from J, leaving 9 bases between them.

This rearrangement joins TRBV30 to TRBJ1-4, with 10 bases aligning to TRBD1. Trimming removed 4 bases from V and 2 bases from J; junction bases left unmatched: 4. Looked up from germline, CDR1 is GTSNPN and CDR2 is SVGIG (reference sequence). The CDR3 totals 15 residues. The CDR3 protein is CAWTATGGTNEKLFF. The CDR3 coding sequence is TGTGCCTGGACCGCGACAGGGGGCACTAATGAAAAACTGTTTTTT.

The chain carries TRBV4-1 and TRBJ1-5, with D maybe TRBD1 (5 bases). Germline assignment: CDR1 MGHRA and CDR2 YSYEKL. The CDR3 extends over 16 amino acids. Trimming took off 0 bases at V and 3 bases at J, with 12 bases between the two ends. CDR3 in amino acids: CASSQELGGSNQPQHF. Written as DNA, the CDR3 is TGCGCCAGCAGCCAAGAACTGGGGGGGTCCAATCAGCCCCAGCATTTT.

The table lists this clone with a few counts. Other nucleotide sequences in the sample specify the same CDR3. Written as DNA, the CDR3 is TGTGCCAGTTCCCGGACCAACACCGGGGAGCTGTTTTTT. This gives the protein CASSRTNTGELFF. This rearrangement joins TRBV19 to TRBJ2-2; D is uncertain. Trimming took off 8 bases at V and 2 bases at J, with 9 bases between the two ends. Germline V CDR1 and CDR2: LNHDA, SQIVND (reference sequence). The CDR3 sequence is 13 residues long.